One and the same sample provided the 18 T cell receptor beta chains below, sequenced in a study of cytomegalovirus exposure and HLA in healthy donors. With 60 Vbeta and 13 Jbeta primers, the PCR was carried out. Data came from immunoSEQ multiplex PCR; TCRdb stores just in-frame clones and leaves some out. The sample contains 95,000 to 150,000 clones, 75% to 90% of which appear only once. The sequenced material came from PBMCs. These receptors all stem from a female donor in good health and CMV-seropositive.

The DNA for the CDR3 is TGTGCCAGCAGTTCCGACAGGGGGGTAGAAAAACTGTTTTTT. This translates into CASSSDRGVEKLFF. J is TRBJ1-4 and V is TRBV6-6, with 9 bases aligning to TRBD1. The CDR3 is 14 amino acids. The V gene's germline CDR1 is MNHNY and CDR2 SVGAGI (reference sequence). V shed 4 bases and J 8 bases; nucleotides not matched to a gene: 5.

The chain links TRBV10-1 to TRBJ2-2; weak D call: TRBD2 (5 bases). The length of the CDR3 is 16 residues. The germline V and J ends were trimmed by 6 bases and 7 bases, with 21 bases remaining between them. CDR1 is WNHNN and CDR2 is SYGVQD in the germline V gene (reference sequence). This CDR3 reads CASSDYSDTPNGELFF. The DNA for the CDR3 is TGCGCCAGCAGCGACTATTCGGATACCCCCAACGGGGAGCTGTTTTTT.

This chain links TRBV19 with TRBJ1-6; D possibly corresponds to TRBD1 (6 bases). Germline V CDR1 and CDR2: LNHDA, SQIVND (reference sequence). This CDR3 region has 14 residues. The ends were cut back, 7 bases at V and 5 bases at J, with 12 bases in the middle. In nucleotides, the CDR3 is TGTGCCAGTACCCTGGACAGCAATAATTCACCCCTCCACTTT. This gives the protein CASTLDSNNSPLHF.

A remark on this clone: The sample has other DNA sequences that encode this CDR3 too. The chain combines TRBV5-4 with TRBJ2-7, with 11 bases matching TRBD1. Trimming removed 4 bases from V and 4 bases from J; junction bases left unmatched: 4. The CDR3 runs to 14 residues. The germline V gene encodes CDR1 SGHNT and CDR2 YYREEE (reference sequence). CDR3 DNA: TGTGCCAGCAGCGCGGACAGGGGGCGGTACGAGCAGTACTTC. Amino acid sequence: CASSADRGRYEQYF.

This clone has only a few counts. The chain uses TRBV10-3 and TRBJ2-7; D perhaps matches TRBD2 (6 bases). V lost 6 bases, J lost 0 bases, and 9 bases lay in between. Looked up from germline, CDR1 is ENHRY and CDR2 is SYGVKD. This CDR3 contains 13 residues. Here the CDR3 DNA reads TGTGCCATCAGGGCGCGGGACTCCTACGAGCAGTACTTC. Translation: CAIRARDSYEQYF.

This rearrangement joins TRBV2 to TRBJ2-5; D may be TRBD2 (5 bases). V shed 10 bases and J shed 5 bases, with 17 bases lying between them. Looked up from germline, CDR1 is SNHLY and CDR2 is FYNNEI. CDR3 length equals 13 residues. CDR3 in DNA: TGTGCCACCCGGTCGGACTTAATGGAGACCCAGTACTTC. It codes for CATRSDLMETQYF.

V and J are TRBV6-5 and TRBJ2-1; a weak D match, TRBD2 (7 bases). V lost 5 bases and J lost 3, with 11 bases in between. This CDR3 is 14 amino acids long. Germline values: CDR1 MNHEY, CDR2 SVGAGI. CDR3 coding DNA: TGTGCCAGCAGTCGGGGGGCGTTCTACAATGAGCAGTTCTTC. This encodes CASSRGAFYNEQFF.

V gene TRBV6-5 combines with J gene TRBJ2-7, with TRBD1 identical over 7 bases. The CDR3 spans 15 residues. Germline loops: CDR1 MNHEY, CDR2 SVGAGI. Trimming at V came to 2 bases and at J to 0 bases, leaving 4 bases not matched to a gene. The DNA for the CDR3 is TGTGCCAGCAGTTACGCCAGGGGGAACTCCTACGAGCAGTACTTC. Translating gives CASSYARGNSYEQYF.

The chain recombines TRBV2 with TRBJ2-1, with 11 positions matching TRBD2. This CDR3 spans 15 amino acids. From germline, CDR1 is SNHLY and CDR2 FYNNEI. The trim removed 6 bases at V and 2 bases at J, leaving 3 bases unmatched. CDR3 loop: CASRTSGGAYNEQFF. CDR3 nucleotides: TGTGCCAGCAGAACTAGCGGGGGAGCCTACAATGAGCAGTTCTTC.

For the CDR3, the DNA is TGTGCCAGCAGCTCTCCCGGGACAGCCGGTTCACCCCTCCACTTT. Residues: CASSSPGTAGSPLHF. The chain links TRBV21-1 to TRBJ1-6; the table's D call, TRBD1, has no DNA check behind it. TRBV21-1 has pseudogene status. The CDR3 is 15 amino acids.

The chain combines TRBV2 with TRBJ2-5; 13 bases agree with TRBD2. Germline V gene data show CDR1 as SNHLY and CDR2 as FYNNEI. V lost 10 bases and J lost 3; bases outside the gene matches: 5. This CDR3 has 14 residues. CDR3: CAILAGGPEETQYF. The DNA for the CDR3 is TGTGCCATACTAGCGGGGGGGCCCGAAGAGACCCAGTACTTC.

The rearrangement links TRBV19 to TRBJ2-3, with 7 bases matching TRBD1. V trimming: 4 bases; J trimming: 5 bases; junction bases outside the gene matches: 6. Germline CDR1 reads LNHDA; CDR2 reads SQIVND (reference sequence). The CDR3 totals 14 residues. The CDR3 DNA is TGTGCCAGTAGTAGAGGGGGCGCCGAAGATACGCAGTATTTT. Its translation: CASSRGGAEDTQYF.

The rearrangement uses TRBV5-1 and TRBJ2-3; D is possibly TRBD2 (5 bases). The CDR3 has 15 amino acids. V was trimmed by 7 bases and J by 2 bases, leaving 17 bases between them. Germline V gene sequence: CDR1 SGHRS, CDR2 YFSETQ. The DNA of the CDR3 is TGCGCCAGCTCGCATTCTGGGAGCTACACAGATACGCAGTATTTT. Protein: CASSHSGSYTDTQYF.

The CDR3 nucleotides are TGTGCCACCAGCAGAGCCGGGACAGGGAGTATAGGGGGCTACACCTTC. Amino acid sequence: CATSRAGTGSIGGYTF. The chain joins TRBV15 to TRBJ1-2; 9 nucleotides align to TRBD1. Germline trimming cut 1 base from V and 8 bases from J; bases unmatched to any gene: 11. Germline V gives CDR1 LNHNV, CDR2 YYDKDF (reference sequence). CDR3 length: 16 residues.

The rearrangement uses TRBV12-5 and TRBJ2-1; the match to TRBD2 covers 13 bases. Trimming at V came to 4 bases and at J to 7 bases, leaving 7 bases not matched to a gene. Germline values: CDR1 LGHNT, CDR2 FRNRAP. This CDR3 is 16 amino acids long. CDR3 loop: CASGSLAGGPVNEQFF. Here the CDR3 DNA reads TGTGCTAGTGGTTCACTAGCGGGGGGGCCTGTGAATGAGCAGTTCTTC.

This chain joins TRBV7-2 and TRBJ2-3, with TRBD2 matching over 8 bases. The V segment lost 2 bases and the J segment 0 bases; nucleotides outside the gene matches: 10. Germline V gene lookup returns CDR1 SGHTA and CDR2 FQGNSA. This CDR3 is built from 18 residues. The CDR3 loop reads CASSLRLAGKASTDTQYF. CDR3 bases: TGTGCCAGCAGCTTACGGCTAGCGGGCAAGGCGAGCACAGATACGCAGTATTTT. The entire variable domain, with the rest obtained from reference TRBV7-2 and TRBJ2-3, is as follows: GAGVSQSPSNKVTEKGKDVELRCDPISGHTALYWYRQSLGQGLEFLIYFQGNSAPDKSGLPSDRFSAERTGGSVSTLTIQRTQQEDSAVYLCASSLRLAGKASTDTQYFGPGTRLTVL.

The gene calls are TRBV6-1 and TRBJ1-2; 10 bases map to TRBD1. Germline values: CDR1 MNHNS, CDR2 SASEGT. The CDR3 has 15 amino acids. After removal of 7 bases from V and 3 bases from J, the junction contained 8 bases not matched to a gene. CDR3 coding DNA: TGTGCCAGCACCGAAGCGACAGGGGGCCACTATGGCTACACCTTC. Translation: CASTEATGGHYGYTF.

The V and J genes are TRBV28 and TRBJ1-6, with a possible D match to TRBD1 (6 bases). Germline loops: CDR1 MDHEN, CDR2 SYDVKM. The CDR3 sequence is 15 residues long. V was shortened by 5 bases and J by 4 bases, with 12 bases between the two germline ends. The CDR3 loop is CASSTEDSYNSPLHF. The DNA for the CDR3 is TGTGCCAGCAGTACCGAGGACAGTTATAATTCACCCCTCCACTTT. Using reference TRBV28 and TRBJ1-6 for the parts outside the CDR3, the full variable domain is DVKVTQSSRYLVKRTGEKVFLECVQDMDHENMFWYRQDPGLGLRLIYFSYDVKMKEKGDIPEGYSVSREKKERFSLILESASTNQTSMYLCASSTEDSYNSPLHFGNGTRLTVT.